This T cell receptor beta chain is from a study of blood T cell repertoires in COVID-19. Whole-study context: Samples came from the United States, Italy and Spain, spanning acute and convalescent COVID-19. From T cells, B-cell-depleted T cells, or PBMCs came the material, which was cDNA or gDNA.

Source study methods: Amplified reference gene primers provided the basis for estimating nucleated cell counts. Produced via immunoSEQ multiplex PCR; TCRdb's table is partial and in-frame only. V, J and clone size derive from that table, while D and trimming were established from the DNA sequence. The sample includes 88,000 or so clones, 75% to 90% of them seen just once. CDR3 length: 13 amino acids. Unmatched junction bases numbered 2, after V lost 4 bases and J lost 2 bases. Per the germline V gene, CDR1 is SGHRS and CDR2 is YFSETQ. This clone has more than one count but fewer than ten. Other nucleotide sequences in the sample specify the same CDR3.

The V call is TRBV5-1, the J call TRBJ1-2, with 7 bases identical to TRBD1. Sequences were obtained from peripheral blood. The receptor was isolated from a man aged 55-75 years with acute or convalescent COVID-19. CDR3 DNA: TGCGCCAGCAGCCGGGACAGAAACTATGGCTACACCTTC. Its translation is CASSRDRNYGYTF. The full variable domain, its missing parts supplied by reference TRBV5-1 and TRBJ1-2, is KAGVTQTPRYLIKTRGQQVTLSCSPISGHRSVSWYQQTPGQGLQFLFEYFSETQRNKGNFPGRFSGRQFSNSRSEMNVSTLELGDSALYLCASSRDRNYGYTFGSGTRLTVV.